This note documents a single TCR beta chain sequence. The target antigen is unknown. The germline V gene has CDR1 GTSNPN and CDR2 SVGIG (reference sequence). V trimming: 4 bases; J trimming: 6 bases; junction bases outside the gene matches: 10. The CDR3 runs 15 residues. This sample was taken from a study of T cell responses to AZD1222 COVID-19 vaccine. Some clones are missing from TCRdb's copy, which holds only in-frame ones; the method was immunoSEQ multiplex PCR. This sample has about 150,000 clones, with 91% found just once. Findings and caveats of the study: Reportedly, close to half of spike-specific TCRs are directed against unmutated variant regions.

The chain links TRBV30 to TRBJ2-1; 9 nucleotides align to TRBD2. The sequences come from peripheral blood, collected on day 0 of AZD1222 vaccination. This TCR derives from an adult in good health. CDR3 sequence (DNA): TGTGCCTGGATAGCCGGGCTAGCGGGGCCCAATGAGCAGTTCTTC. Protein: CAWIAGLAGPNEQFF. Drawing the rest from reference TRBV30 and TRBJ2-1, the complete variable domain is SQTIHQWPATLVQPVGSPLSLECTVEGTSNPNLYWYRQAAGRGLQLLFYSVGIGQISSEVPQNLSASRPQDRQFILSSKKLLLSDSGFYLCAWIAGLAGPNEQFFGPGTRLTVL.